The T cell receptor (beta chain) under discussion was sequenced for a study of radiotherapy plus CTLA-4 blockade in lung cancer. Study outcomes and limitations: Researchers report tumor-derived TCR clones expanding in blood after radiotherapy plus ipilimumab.

Chemo-refractory metastatic non-small-cell lung cancer patients underwent focal radiation alongside CTLA-4 blockade with ipilimumab. Comments on this clone: Its antigen is as yet unknown.

The method was immunoSEQ multiplex PCR; TCRdb's version includes in-frame clones alone and lacks a portion of them. The table shows tens of thousands of clones, with approximately 78% occurring only once. The TCR sequence derives from a human donor with non-small cell lung cancer who had a complete response to radiotherapy plus ipilimumab. Sequenced material: peripheral blood, taken from a patient treated with radiotherapy plus ipilimumab.

In DNA form, the CDR3 reads TGTGCCAGCACCATTAGCGAGTACACAGATACGCAGTATTTT. It specifies CASTISEYTDTQYF. The rearrangement joins TRBV7-2 to TRBJ2-3; possible D gene TRBD2, 5 bases. CDR3 size: 14 residues. Trimming removed 7 bases at V and 2 bases at J, with 13 bases between. Germline values: CDR1 SGHTA, CDR2 FQGNSA.